This T cell receptor beta chain originates from a study of blood T cells in healthy people across ages. Deletions cut 4 bases from V and 4 bases from J, with 16 bases between. This CDR3 is built from 15 residues. The germline V gene has CDR1 MNHEY and CDR2 SVGEGT. For the second PCR, which ran for about 7 to 12 cycles, a sample-barcoded 5' primer and a J-beta primer mix were used. Each cDNA molecule carried a tag from a template-switch adaptor that contained 12 random nucleotides. TCRdb processed the 5' RACE reads anew with MiXCR; each CDR3 protein has one entry. The table has roughly 2 million distinct CDR3 sequences, roughly 49% seen once. This clonotype was seen more than once but under ten times. Its antigen is still unknown. Study-wide results and limits: Among long-lived donors, naive CD4+ cells were more numerous and diversity higher than in aged donors. Per-million-T-cell TCR beta diversity fell roughly linearly with age.

The sample providers were healthy Caucasian people from Russia, aged roughly 6 to 90. The sample was blood. The TCR sequence derives from a middle-aged woman in good health. The chain couples TRBV6-2 or TRBV6-3 to TRBJ1-1; tentative D call: TRBD1 (6 bases). The CDR3 DNA is TGTGCCAGCAGTTCGAACAGGGTTGGAAGCACTGAAGCTTTCTTT. Translated: CASSSNRVGSTEAFF.